This T cell receptor beta chain was documented in a study of OX40 agonist ivuxolimab in advanced cancers. Background on the study: Treatment of patients was with ivuxolimab, an agonistic anti-OX40 (CD134) antibody. Each patient was given ivuxolimab into a vein every 2 weeks, at 0.01 to 10 mg/kg.

V lost 1 base, J lost 2 bases, and 15 bases lay in between. Germline loops: CDR1 SGDLS, CDR2 YYNGEE. CDR3 length: 17 residues. Points from the study as a whole: Average numbers of expanded clones were greater in CD8+ T cells than in CD4+.

This clone was seen a few times. Its specificity is unknown. TCRdb's copy holds only in-frame clones and misses some; the assay was immunoSEQ multiplex PCR. The repertoire holds about 50,000 clones, with 80% to 90% as singletons. Sequenced here: CD4+ or CD8+ T cells sorted from blood, sampled in a trial of the OX40 agonist ivuxolimab. The receptor was derived from an adult with an advanced solid tumor such as melanoma, head and neck, liver or kidney cancer. The gene calls are TRBV9 and TRBJ2-2; no clear D. The CDR3: CASSVKRHSANTGELFF. CDR3 bases: TGTGCCAGCAGCGTAAAAAGGCACTCTGCTAACACCGGGGAGCTGTTTTTT.